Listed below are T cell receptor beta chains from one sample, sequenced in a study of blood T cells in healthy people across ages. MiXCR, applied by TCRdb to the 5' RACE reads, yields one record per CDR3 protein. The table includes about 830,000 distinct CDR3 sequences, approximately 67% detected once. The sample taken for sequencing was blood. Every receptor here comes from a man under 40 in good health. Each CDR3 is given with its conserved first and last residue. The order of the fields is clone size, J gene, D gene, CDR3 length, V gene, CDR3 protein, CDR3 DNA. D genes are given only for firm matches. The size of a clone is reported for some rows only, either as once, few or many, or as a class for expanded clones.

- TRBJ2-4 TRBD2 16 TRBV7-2 CASSFEGLAGKNIQYF TGTGCCAGCAGCTTCGAAGGACTAGCGGGGAAAAACATTCAGTACTTC
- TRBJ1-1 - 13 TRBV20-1 CSASPDTNTEAFF TGCAGTGCTAGCCCGGACACGAACACTGAAGCTTTCTTT
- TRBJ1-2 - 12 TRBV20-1 CSAAGFSYGYTF TGCAGTGCTGCAGGGTTTAGCTATGGCTACACCTTC
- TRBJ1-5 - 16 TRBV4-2 CASSRAASESKQPQHF TGTGCCAGCAGCCGCGCGGCGAGTGAGAGCAAGCAGCCCCAGCATTTT
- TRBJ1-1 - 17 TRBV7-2 CASSFGIQGPKNTEAFF TGTGCCAGCAGCTTCGGGATTCAGGGGCCCAAGAACACTGAAGCTTTCTTT
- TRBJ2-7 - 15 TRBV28 CASSYRVFSSYEQYF TGTGCCAGCAGTTACCGGGTTTTCAGCTCCTACGAGCAGTACTTC
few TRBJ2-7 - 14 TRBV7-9 CASGSGVKGDEQYF TGTGCCAGCGGCTCAGGGGTCAAGGGTGACGAGCAGTACTTC
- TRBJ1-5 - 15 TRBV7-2 CAGSLAGGGDQPQHF TGTGCCGGCAGCTTAGCCGGAGGGGGGGATCAGCCCCAGCATTTT
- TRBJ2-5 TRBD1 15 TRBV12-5 CASGLGRQGEETQYF TGTGCTAGTGGTTTGGGGCGACAGGGCGAAGAGACCCAGTACTTC
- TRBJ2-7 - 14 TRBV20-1 CSARDLQAIYEQYF TGCAGTGCTAGAGATCTACAGGCGATCTACGAGCAGTACTTC
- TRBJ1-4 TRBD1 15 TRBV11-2 CASSPQGATNEKLFF TGTGCCAGCAGCCCGCAGGGGGCAACTAATGAAAAACTGTTTTTT
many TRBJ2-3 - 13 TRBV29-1 CSVEGGFTDTQYF TGCAGCGTCGAGGGCGGATTCACAGATACGCAGTATTTT
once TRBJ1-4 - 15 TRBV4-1 CASSQDRGGGEKLFF TGCGCCAGCAGCCAAGATAGGGGTGGCGGTGAAAAACTGTTTTTT
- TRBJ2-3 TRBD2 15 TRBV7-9 CASSPTSGAKDTQYF TGTGCCAGCAGCCCCACTAGCGGGGCAAAGGATACGCAGTATTTT
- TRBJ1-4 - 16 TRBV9 CASSTGTDLSNEKLFF TGTGCCAGCAGCACAGGGACGGACCTATCTAATGAAAAACTGTTTTTT
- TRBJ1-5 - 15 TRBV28 CASSLTRRVDQPQHF TGTGCCAGCAGTTTGACTAGGAGGGTAGATCAGCCCCAGCATTTT
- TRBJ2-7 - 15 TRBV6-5 CASSRTAGPTYEQYF TGTGCCAGCAGCCGGACGGCGGGGCCCACCTACGAGCAGTACTTC
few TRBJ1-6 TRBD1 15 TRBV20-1 CSASGPGGSDSPLHF TGCAGTGCTAGTGGGCCAGGGGGCTCGGATTCACCCCTCCACTTT
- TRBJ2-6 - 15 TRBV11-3 CASSLGGRGANVLTF TGTGCCAGCAGCCTGGGGGGACGTGGGGCCAACGTCCTGACTTTC
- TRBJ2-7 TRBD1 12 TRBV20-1 CSAKSDRHEQYF TGCAGTGCTAAATCGGACAGGCACGAGCAGTACTTC
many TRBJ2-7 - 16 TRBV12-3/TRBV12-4 CASSLVVTRGSYEQYF TGTGCCAGCAGTTTAGTAGTTACTCGGGGATCCTACGAGCAGTACTTC
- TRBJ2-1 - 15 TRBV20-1 CSAGPFSGFHNEQFF TGCAGTGCCGGACCATTTTCGGGGTTCCACAATGAGCAGTTCTTC
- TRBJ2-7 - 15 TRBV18 CASSNRNPGQREQYF TGTGCCAGCTCGAACCGTAATCCAGGGCAGCGAGAGCAGTACTTC
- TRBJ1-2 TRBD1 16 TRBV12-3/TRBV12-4 CASRPTGGRANYGYTF TGTGCCAGCAGACCTACAGGGGGCAGAGCTAACTATGGCTACACCTTC
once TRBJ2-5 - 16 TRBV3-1 CASSQGSGFYQETQYF TGTGCCAGCAGCCAAGGGTCAGGGTTTTACCAAGAGACCCAGTACTTC
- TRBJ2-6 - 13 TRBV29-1 CSVAYSGANVLTF TGCAGCGTTGCGTACTCTGGGGCCAACGTCCTGACTTTC
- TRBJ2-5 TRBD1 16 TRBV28 CASSPDRGGLQETQYF TGTGCCAGCAGCCCGGACAGGGGGGGATTACAAGAGACCCAGTACTTC
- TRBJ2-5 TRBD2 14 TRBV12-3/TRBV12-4 CASSPRDYGETQYF TGTGCCAGCAGCCCCCGGGACTACGGAGAGACCCAGTACTTC
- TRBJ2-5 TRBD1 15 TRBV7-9 CASSLSGQGANEQYF TGTGCCAGCAGCTTATCGGGACAGGGGGCGAATGAGCAGTACTTC
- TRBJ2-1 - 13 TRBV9 CASSPHPWNEQFF TGTGCCAGCAGCCCCCATCCATGGAATGAGCAGTTCTTC
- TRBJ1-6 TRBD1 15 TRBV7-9 CASSTITGGYSPLHF TGTGCCAGCAGCACCATAACAGGGGGCTACTCACCCCTCCACTTT
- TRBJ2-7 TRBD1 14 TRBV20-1 CSARSQGAGNEQYF TGCAGTGCTAGAAGCCAGGGGGCGGGGAATGAGCAGTACTTC
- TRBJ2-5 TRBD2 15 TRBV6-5 CASSLSFSGGETQYF TGTGCCAGCAGTCTCTCCTTTAGCGGGGGAGAGACCCAGTACTTC
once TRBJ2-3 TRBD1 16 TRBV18 CASSPLDRGRADTQYF TGTGCCAGCTCACCACTGGACAGGGGGCGCGCAGATACGCAGTATTTT
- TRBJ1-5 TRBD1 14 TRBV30 CAWSATGGRGTQHF TGTGCCTGGAGTGCCACAGGGGGTAGGGGGACCCAGCATTTT
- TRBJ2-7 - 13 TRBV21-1 CASSKEATYEQYF TGTGCCAGCAGCAAAGAGGCTACCTACGAGCAGTACTTC
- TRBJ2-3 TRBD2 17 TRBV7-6 CASSLTSGGAGTDTQYF TGTGCCAGCAGCTTAACTAGCGGGGGGGCGGGCACAGATACGCAGTATTTT
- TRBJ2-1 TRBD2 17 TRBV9 CASSGGTSTQRVNEQFF TGTGCCAGCAGCGGAGGGACTAGCACCCAGAGGGTGAATGAGCAGTTCTTC
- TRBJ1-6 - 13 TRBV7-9 CASSLETDSPLHF TGTGCCAGCAGCTTGGAGACAGATTCACCCCTCCACTTT
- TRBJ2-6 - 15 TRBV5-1 CASNSTGSGANVLTF TGCGCCAGCAACTCAACGGGGTCTGGGGCCAACGTCCTGACTTTC
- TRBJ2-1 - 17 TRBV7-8 CASSLSRPGDAYNEQFF TGTGCCAGCAGCTTATCGCGTCCAGGGGATGCCTACAATGAGCAGTTCTTC
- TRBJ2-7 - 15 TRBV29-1 CSVRGPSRGSYEQYF TGCAGCGTTAGGGGCCCCTCGAGGGGATCCTACGAGCAGTACTTC